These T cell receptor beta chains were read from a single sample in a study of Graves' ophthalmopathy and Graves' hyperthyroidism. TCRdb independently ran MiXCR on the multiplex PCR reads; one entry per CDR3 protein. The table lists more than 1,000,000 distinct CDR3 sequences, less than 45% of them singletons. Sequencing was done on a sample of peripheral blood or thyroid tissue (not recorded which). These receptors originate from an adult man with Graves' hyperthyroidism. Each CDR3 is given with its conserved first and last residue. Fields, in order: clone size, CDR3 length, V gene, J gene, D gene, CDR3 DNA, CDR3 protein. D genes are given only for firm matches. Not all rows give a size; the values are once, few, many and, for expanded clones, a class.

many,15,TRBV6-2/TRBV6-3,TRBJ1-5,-,TGTGCCAGCAGTTACCGGAAGGTGGGAGATCAGCCCCAGCATTTT,CASSYRKVGDQPQHF
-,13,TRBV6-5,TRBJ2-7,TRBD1,TGTGCCAGCAGCAAGGACAGGCCCTACGAGCAGTACTTC,CASSKDRPYEQYF
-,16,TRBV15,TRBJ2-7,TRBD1,TGTGCCACCAGCGGGGGGGGACAGGGGAAATCCTACGAGCAGTACTTC,CATSGGGQGKSYEQYF
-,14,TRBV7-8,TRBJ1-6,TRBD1,TGTGCCAGCAGGTCTGGGACAGGGTATTCACCCCTCCACTTT,CASRSGTGYSPLHF
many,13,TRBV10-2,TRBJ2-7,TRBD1,TGCGCCAGCAGTCCCTTGACAGGGGAAGAGCAGTACTTC,CASSPLTGEEQYF
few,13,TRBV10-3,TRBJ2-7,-,TGTGCCAGCAGTTACCAGGGACATCTCGAGCAGTACTTC,CASSYQGHLEQYF
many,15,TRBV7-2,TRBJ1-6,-,TGTGCCAGCAGCTTAGGGGCAGGGAAGATTAGAACCCTCCACTTT,CASSLGAGKIRTLHF
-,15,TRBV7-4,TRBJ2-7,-,TGTGCCAGCAGCTTAGCGCGAGGGAATGGCCACGAGCAGTACTTC,CASSLARGNGHEQYF
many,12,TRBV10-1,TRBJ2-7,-,TGCGCCAGCAGTGACCCGGGCTACGAGCAGTACTTC,CASSDPGYEQYF
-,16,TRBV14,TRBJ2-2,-,TGTGCCAGCAGCCAAAACCGGCGGATCAACACCGGGGAGCTGTTTTTT,CASSQNRRINTGELFF
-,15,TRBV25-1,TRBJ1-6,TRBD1,TGTGCCAGCTCACTCCGGGACAGGGAGGATTCACCCCTCCACTTT,CASSLRDREDSPLHF
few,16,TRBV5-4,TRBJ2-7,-,TGTGCCAGCAGCTTAAGGTACAGGAAGAATGCCTACGAGCAGTACTTC,CASSLRYRKNAYEQYF
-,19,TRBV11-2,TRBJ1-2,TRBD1,TGTGCCAGCTCAGAGATGGGACAGGGGGAACTCGGTCGGCGCTATGGCTACACCTTC,CASSEMGQGELGRRYGYTF
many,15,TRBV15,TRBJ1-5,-,TGTGCCACCAGTCGCAGGATAGTAGCAAATCAGCCCCAGCATTTT,CATSRRIVANQPQHF
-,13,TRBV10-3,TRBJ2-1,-,TGTGCCATCAGTCAACTCCGGATTTCGGGGCAGTTCTTC,CAISQLRISGQFF
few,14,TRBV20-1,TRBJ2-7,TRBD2,TGCAGTGCCCCCCTGACTAGCGGGAAGTTCGAGCAGTACTTC,CSAPLTSGKFEQYF
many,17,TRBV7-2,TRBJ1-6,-,TGTGCCAGCAGCTTAGGCCCCATAAGCTCCTATAATTCACCCCTCCACTTT,CASSLGPISSYNSPLHF
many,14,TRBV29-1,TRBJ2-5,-,TGCAGCGGGTATAAGACCCTAATCGGGGAGACCCAGTACTTC,CSGYKTLIGETQYF
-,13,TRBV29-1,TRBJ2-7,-,TGCAGCGTGGGGAACAGATTCTCCTACGAGCAGTACTTC,CSVGNRFSYEQYF
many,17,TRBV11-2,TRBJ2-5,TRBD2,TGTGCCAGCAGCTCCGCCGGGCTAGCGGGAGCTGGTGAGACCCAGTACTTC,CASSSAGLAGAGETQYF
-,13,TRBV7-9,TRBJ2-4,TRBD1,TGTGCCAGCAGCTCGGGACAGCTAAACATTCAGTACTTC,CASSSGQLNIQYF
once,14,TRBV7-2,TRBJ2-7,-,TGTGCCAGCAGCTCCCCCCCCAAAAAAAGCGAGCAGTACTTC,CASSSPPKKSEQYF
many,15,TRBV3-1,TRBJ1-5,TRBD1,TGTGCCAGCAGCCAAGGGACAGGGCCACATCAGCCCCAGCATTTT,CASSQGTGPHQPQHF